This paragraph reports one TCR beta chain. The CDR3 totals 16 residues. The ends were cut back, 2 bases at V and 1 base at J, with 14 bases in the middle. Germline loops: CDR1 MNHEY, CDR2 SMNVEV (reference sequence). These data originate in a study of T cell changes during pregnancy in multiple sclerosis. The data were produced by immunoSEQ multiplex PCR, yet TCRdb's version contains in-frame clones alone and is incomplete. The sample contains 60,000 or so clones, 80% to 90% of which appear only once. The genes are TRBV27 and TRBJ1-1; D ambiguous. This receptor was obtained from a human donor whose cells served as feeder cells for cultures in a pregnancy study. Sequenced material: peripheral blood from another person, used as feeder cells. The CDR3 here is CASSLVRPPGNTEAFF. The CDR3 nucleotides are TGTGCCAGCAGTTTAGTACGGCCCCCTGGGAACACTGAAGCTTTCTTT.